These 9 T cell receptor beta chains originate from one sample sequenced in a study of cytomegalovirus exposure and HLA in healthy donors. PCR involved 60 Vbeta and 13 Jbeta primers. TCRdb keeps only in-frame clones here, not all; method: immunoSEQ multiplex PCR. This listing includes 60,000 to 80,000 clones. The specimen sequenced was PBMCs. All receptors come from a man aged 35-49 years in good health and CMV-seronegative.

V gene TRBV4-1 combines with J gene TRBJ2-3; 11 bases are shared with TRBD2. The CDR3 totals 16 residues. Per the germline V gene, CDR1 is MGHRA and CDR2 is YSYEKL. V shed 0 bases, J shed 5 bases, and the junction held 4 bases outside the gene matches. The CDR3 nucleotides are TGCGCCAGCAGCCAAGATTCTCTAGCGGGGGGAGATACGCAGTATTTT. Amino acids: CASSQDSLAGGDTQYF.

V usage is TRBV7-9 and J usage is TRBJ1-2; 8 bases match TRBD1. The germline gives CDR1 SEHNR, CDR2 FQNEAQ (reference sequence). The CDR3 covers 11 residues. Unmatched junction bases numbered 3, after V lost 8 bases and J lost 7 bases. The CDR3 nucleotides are TGTGCCAGCCGCCAGGGGGCTGGCTACACCTTC. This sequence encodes CASRQGAGYTF.

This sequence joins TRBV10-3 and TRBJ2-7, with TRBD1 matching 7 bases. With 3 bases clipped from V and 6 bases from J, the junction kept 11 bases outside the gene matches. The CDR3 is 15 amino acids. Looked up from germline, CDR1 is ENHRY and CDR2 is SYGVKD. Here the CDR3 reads CAISDRDRSSIEQYF. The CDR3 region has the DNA TGTGCCATCAGTGATAGGGACAGATCGTCGATCGAGCAGTACTTC.

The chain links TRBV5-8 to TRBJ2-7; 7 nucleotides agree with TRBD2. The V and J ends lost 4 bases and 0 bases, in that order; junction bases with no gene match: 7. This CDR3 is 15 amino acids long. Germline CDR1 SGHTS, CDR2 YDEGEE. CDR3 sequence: CASSRLADSSYEQYF. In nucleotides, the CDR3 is TGTGCCAGCAGCAGACTAGCTGACAGCTCCTACGAGCAGTACTTC.

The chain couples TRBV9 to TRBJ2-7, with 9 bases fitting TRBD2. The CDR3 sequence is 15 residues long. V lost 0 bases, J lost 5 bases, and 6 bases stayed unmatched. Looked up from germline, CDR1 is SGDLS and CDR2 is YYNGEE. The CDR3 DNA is TGTGCCAGCAGCGTAGGGGCGGGAGGGCACCACGAGCAGTACTTC. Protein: CASSVGAGGHHEQYF.

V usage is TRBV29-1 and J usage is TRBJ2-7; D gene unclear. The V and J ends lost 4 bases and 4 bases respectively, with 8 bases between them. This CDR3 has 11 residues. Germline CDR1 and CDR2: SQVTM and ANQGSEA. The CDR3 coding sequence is TGCAGCGTTGGCTATGGTTACGAGCAGTACTTC. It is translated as CSVGYGYEQYF.

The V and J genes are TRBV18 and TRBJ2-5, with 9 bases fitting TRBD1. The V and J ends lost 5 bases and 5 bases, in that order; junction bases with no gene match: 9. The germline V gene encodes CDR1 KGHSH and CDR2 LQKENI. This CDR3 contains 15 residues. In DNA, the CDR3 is TGTGCCAGCTCAAGACGGTGGACAGGGGTGGAGACCCAGTACTTC. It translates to CASSRRWTGVETQYF. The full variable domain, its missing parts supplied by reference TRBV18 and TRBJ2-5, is NAGVMQNPRHLVRRRGQEARLRCSPMKGHSHVYWYRQLPEEGLKFMVYLQKENIIDESGMPKERFSAEFPKEGPSILRIQQVVRGDSAAYFCASSRRWTGVETQYFGPGTRLLVL.

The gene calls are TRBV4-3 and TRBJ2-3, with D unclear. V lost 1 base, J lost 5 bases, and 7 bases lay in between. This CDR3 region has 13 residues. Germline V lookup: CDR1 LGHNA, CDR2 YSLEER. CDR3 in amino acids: CASSQVFKDTQYF. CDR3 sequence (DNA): TGCGCCAGCAGCCAAGTTTTCAAAGATACGCAGTATTTT.

CDR3 residues: CASSLRPPGDRGLYEQYF. CDR3 sequence (DNA): TGTGCCAGCAGCCTTAGGCCGCCCGGGGACAGGGGGCTTTACGAGCAGTACTTC. This chain joins TRBV7-9 and TRBJ2-7; 12 positions match TRBD1. J lost 4 bases, V lost 5 bases, and 15 bases had no gene match. Germline V gene data show CDR1 as SEHNR and CDR2 as FQNEAQ (reference sequence). There are 18 residues in the CDR3.